This TCR beta chain originates from a study of shared T cell receptors in the human thymus. Trimming took off 6 bases at V and 4 bases at J, with 23 bases between the two ends. The germline V gene has CDR1 LNHDA and CDR2 SQIVND (reference sequence). The CDR3 runs to 17 residues. Data came from immunoSEQ multiplex PCR; TCRdb stores just in-frame clones and leaves some out. The sample shows 720,000 or so clones, approximately 85% of them seen only once. The same data also went into a second study, on human thymus T cells. This second report adds: Thymic tissue was derived from resections collected during corrective heart surgery.

The rearrangement uses TRBV19 and TRBJ2-3; a weak D match, TRBD2 (7 bases). This TCR was recovered from a girl under three years old with a congenital heart defect. Sample: thymocytes. The CDR3 nucleotides read TGTGCCAGTAGCCCCAACGGACGGGGGGCCATGGCAGATACGCAGTATTTT. It translates to CASSPNGRGAMADTQYF. Combining the CDR3 with reference TRBV19 and TRBJ2-3 gives the whole variable domain DGGITQSPKYLFRKEGQNVTLSCEQNLNHDAMYWYRQDPGQGLRLIYYSQIVNDFQKGDIAEGYSVSREKKESFPLTVTSAQKNPTAFYLCASSPNGRGAMADTQYFGPGTRLTVL.